This TCR beta chain was identified during a study of T cell repertoires in cytomegalovirus infection. Whole-study results and caveats: CMV carriers having the relevant HLA were flagged by cumulative public TCR beta family frequency.

Each CDR3 protein gets one entry after TCRdb re-called the reads with MiXCR. The sample consists of 900,000 to 950,000 distinct CDR3 sequences, 31% of them appearing once. Worth noting for this clonotype: Its antigen is as yet unknown.

This CDR3 is built from 14 residues. Trimming removed 3 bases at V and 4 bases at J, with 13 bases between. Per the germline V gene, CDR1 is SGDLS and CDR2 is YYNGEE. Sequencing was performed on cultured CD8+ T cells from PBMCs, taken from culture after CMV antigen stimulation. The chain is built from TRBV9 and TRBJ1-1; tentative D call: TRBD1 (5 bases). This TCR was recovered from a human donor in good health (CMV status not recorded). Some clones in this sample may be carry-over from other donors' samples. This CDR3 reads CASSGGGTGTEAFF. CDR3 nucleotides: TGTGCCAGCAGCGGGGGGGGGACGGGCACTGAAGCTTTCTTT.